The clone carrying this TCR beta chain was observed at least ten times. These data originate in a study of T cells in Graves' hyperthyroidism and ophthalmopathy. Amplification of TCR beta CDR3 regions used RNA as the template. The HTBI primer set drove a first-round RT-PCR of the TCR CDR3. TCRdb itself ran the multiplex PCR reads through MiXCR, one entry per CDR3 protein. This table holds around 500,000 distinct CDR3 sequences, about 16% found once. The CDR3 sequence is 14 residues long. Trimming stripped 5 bases from V and 4 bases from J, with 14 bases between. The germline V gene has CDR1 MDHEN and CDR2 SYDVKM.

The TCR sequence derives from a woman aged 25 to 45 with Graves' ophthalmopathy. This chain connects TRBV28 to TRBJ1-1; D ambiguous. Sequencing was carried out using blood. The CDR3 reads CASSLGLLGTEAFF. The CDR3 DNA follows: TGTGCCAGCAGTCTTGGACTGTTGGGCACTGAAGCTTTCTTT.